This TCR beta chain emerged from a study of T cell repertoires in ileal Crohn's disease. For the study at large: About 37% were active smokers at surgery; median disease duration was around 7.9 years. About half of patients got postoperative therapy: under 12 thiopurines, 18 anti-TNF. General study results and limits: Postoperative endoscopy occurred within one year, median about 6.9 months.

In this sample, this clone turned up a few times. Its antigen is unknown. Some clones are missing from TCRdb's copy, which holds only in-frame ones; the method was immunoSEQ multiplex PCR. Of roughly 16,000 clones listed, 65% to 80% are singletons. This CDR3 comprises 13 residues. V was clipped by 4 bases and J by 8 bases, with 15 bases between them. From germline, CDR1 is SGHDT and CDR2 YYEEEE. The time point is: neoterminal ileum biopsy at postoperative endoscopy, about 6 months after surgery. Sequenced input: ileal tissue. This chain joins TRBV5-6 and TRBJ2-5; D is perhaps TRBD2 (6 bases). This TCR was recovered from an adult with Crohn's disease. The CDR3 loop reads CASSHGSGVTQYF. As DNA, the CDR3 is TGTGCCAGCAGCCACGGGAGTGGGGTTACCCAGTACTTC.